The 26 T cell receptor beta chains presented below share a single source sample, sequenced in a study of cytomegalovirus exposure and HLA in healthy donors. The primer mix had 60 Vbeta and 13 Jbeta primers. Here immunoSEQ multiplex PCR was the method, and the copy in TCRdb shows in-frame clones only, minus some. Among about 57,000 clones listed, 79% were seen once. The sequencing input was PBMCs. The receptors come from a woman aged 25 to 39 in good health and CMV-seronegative.

V and J are TRBV5-1 and TRBJ2-1, with 7 bases aligning to TRBD2. The CDR3 is 15 residues long. The J segment lost 4 bases and the V segment lost 2 bases, leaving 6 bases of the junction unmatched. Per germline, CDR1 SGHRS and CDR2 YFSETQ. DNA of the CDR3: TGCGCCAGCAGCTTCCAACCGGGAGGATACAATGAGCAGTTCTTC. Amino acids: CASSFQPGGYNEQFF.

The chain is built from TRBV6-5 and TRBJ1-2; a possible D gene is TRBD1 (5 bases). CDR3 length: 14 residues. Trimming shortened V by 6 bases and J by 4 bases, and 15 bases separated the two germline ends. Per the germline V gene, CDR1 is MNHEY and CDR2 is SVGAGI. The CDR3 sequence: CASSLDSGGYGYTF. In DNA, the CDR3 is TGTGCCAGCAGCCTTGACAGTGGTGGCTATGGCTACACCTTC.

Of note for this clone: The junction does not match germline at one end; this may be a read error. The chain combines TRBV7-9 with TRBJ2-1; 10 positions agree with TRBD1. Looked up from germline, CDR1 is SEHNR and CDR2 is FQNEAQ (reference sequence). The CDR3 sequence is 16 residues long. The CDR3 nucleotides are TGTTCCAGCAGCTTCGGCTGGACAGGGGGGGGGAATGAGCAGTTCTTC. Translated, it gives CSSSFGWTGGGNEQFF.

This CDR3 is CASSRRLAGGIGETQYF. CDR3 nucleotides: TGTGCCAGCAGTCGGAGACTAGCGGGGGGCATAGGAGAGACCCAGTACTTC. The chain carries TRBV27 and TRBJ2-5; 13 bases line up with TRBD2. Germline lookup yields CDR1 MNHEY and CDR2 SMNVEV (reference sequence). With V trimmed by 5 bases and J by 4 bases, 10 bases remained unmatched. The CDR3 sequence is 17 residues long.

The chain combines TRBV7-9 with TRBJ2-3; a possible D gene is TRBD2 (6 bases). V was clipped by 5 bases and J by 2 bases, with 11 bases between them. The CDR3 is 14 residues long. Germline assignment: CDR1 SEHNR and CDR2 FQNEAQ (reference sequence). The CDR3 DNA follows: TGTGCCAGCAGCCTCCTAGCGAACACAGATACGCAGTATTTT. This translates into CASSLLANTDTQYF.

The chain employs TRBV5-1 and TRBJ1-1; D unresolved. The germline V and J ends were trimmed by 0 bases and 4 bases, with 10 bases remaining between them. Germline values: CDR1 SGHRS, CDR2 YFSETQ. This CDR3 spans 14 amino acids. CDR3 protein: CASSLDGVGTEAFF. The CDR3 coding sequence is TGCGCCAGCAGCTTGGACGGGGTGGGCACTGAAGCTTTCTTT.

V gene TRBV27 combines with J gene TRBJ1-2; TRBD1 aligns across 9 bases. Germline V gene data show CDR1 as MNHEY and CDR2 as SMNVEV (reference sequence). V shed 4 bases and J 3 bases; nucleotides not matched to a gene: 12. The CDR3 is 17 amino acids. CDR3 sequence: CASSSPHRGREDYGYTF. In nucleotides, the CDR3 is TGTGCCAGCAGTTCACCGCACAGGGGGCGCGAAGACTATGGCTACACCTTC.

In this sample, this clone turned up once. The chain employs TRBV4-1 and TRBJ2-7, with a possible D match to TRBD1 (7 bases). The CDR3 is made up of 15 amino acids. V was clipped by 4 bases and J by 2 bases, with 15 bases between them. CDR1 is MGHRA, CDR2 YSYEKL, per germline. In DNA, the CDR3 is TGCGCCAGCAGCCCCGGGCAGGGGGGTCCCTACGAGCAGTACTTC. This sequence encodes CASSPGQGGPYEQYF.

The gene calls are TRBV30 and TRBJ2-5, with TRBD1 as a possible D gene (5 bases). CDR3 length: 11 amino acids. Trimming pared 3 bases from V and 7 bases from J, leaving 9 bases between. CDR1 is GTSNPN, CDR2 SVGIG, per germline (reference sequence). The CDR3 DNA reads TGTGCCTGGAGCAGGGTCAGGACCCAGTACTTC. Translated, it gives CAWSRVRTQYF.

The V gene is TRBV29-1, the J gene TRBJ2-2; 7 nucleotides align to TRBD1. The CDR3 sequence is 16 residues long. With 6 bases clipped from V and 4 bases from J, the junction kept 14 bases outside the gene matches. From germline, CDR1 is SQVTM and CDR2 ANQGSEA. The chain's CDR3 is CSVVGTADLRTGELFF. The CDR3 DNA follows: TGCAGCGTGGTCGGGACAGCTGATTTACGCACCGGGGAGCTGTTTTTT.

This CDR3 is CASTKVGEERHKTQYF. The CDR3 DNA sequence: TGTGCCAGCACTAAAGTGGGGGAGGAGAGGCATAAGACCCAGTACTTC. The gene calls are TRBV6-6 and TRBJ2-5; D perhaps matches TRBD2 (6 bases). V shed 7 bases and J shed 6 bases, with 24 bases lying between them. The CDR3 is 16 amino acids. Germline V lookup: CDR1 MNHNY, CDR2 SVGAGI (reference sequence).

The rearrangement uses TRBV7-9 and TRBJ1-4, with 8 bases that match TRBD1. The CDR3 contains 13 residues. J was trimmed by 8 bases and V by 8 bases; bases with no gene match: 7. Germline V gene lookup returns CDR1 SEHNR and CDR2 FQNEAQ (reference sequence). The CDR3 nucleotides are TGTGCCAGCTCCTGGACAGGGAACGAAAAACTGTTTTTT. This encodes CASSWTGNEKLFF.

The chain has TRBV10-1 and TRBJ2-1; a possible D gene is TRBD2 (5 bases). This CDR3 is 12 amino acids long. Trimming removed 11 bases at V and 10 bases at J, with 18 bases between. Germline assignment: CDR1 WNHNN and CDR2 SYGVQD (reference sequence). The CDR3 is CAPRGEAKEQFF. Here the CDR3 DNA reads TGCGCCCCACGGGGTGAGGCAAAAGAGCAGTTCTTC.

The count of this clone is one. The chain recombines TRBV28 with TRBJ1-4, with TRBD1 identical over 8 bases. With V trimmed by 5 bases and J by 0 bases, 5 bases remained unmatched. Germline CDR1 is MDHEN and CDR2 is SYDVKM. The CDR3 is made up of 16 amino acids. CDR3 in DNA: TGTGCCAGCAGTGGGACAGGTGGTGCAACTAATGAAAAACTGTTTTTT. It specifies CASSGTGGATNEKLFF.

The CDR3 nucleotides read TGTGCCACCTCCCGGCCAGGGGTTGATGGCTACACCTTC. This translates into CATSRPGVDGYTF. V and J are TRBV25-1 and TRBJ1-2; perhaps TRBD1 as D (6 bases). CDR3 length: 13 amino acids. Germline V gives CDR1 MGHDK, CDR2 SYGVNS. Trimming took off 10 bases at V and 6 bases at J, with 18 bases between the two ends.

The gene calls are TRBV9 and TRBJ2-1, with 11 positions matching TRBD2. CDR1 SGDLS and CDR2 YYNGEE come from the germline V gene. The trim removed 4 bases at V and 5 bases at J, leaving 5 bases unmatched. The CDR3 runs to 15 residues. The DNA for the CDR3 is TGTGCCAGCAGCCTGCTAGCGGGGGGTCACAATGAGCAGTTCTTC. Translating gives CASSLLAGGHNEQFF.

This sequence joins TRBV6-5 and TRBJ1-5, with 9 bases that match TRBD1. The CDR3 has 15 residues. Losses at the gene ends were 6 bases for V and 6 bases for J; bases not matched to a gene: 9. CDR1 is MNHEY, CDR2 SVGAGI, per germline. DNA for the CDR3: TGTGCCAGCAGAAAAGGGACAGGGAAGATTCAGCCCCAGCATTTT. Residues: CASRKGTGKIQPQHF.

CDR3 loop: CASSLKASGGAGGANVLTF. CDR3 DNA sequence: TGTGCCAGCAGCTTAAAGGCTAGCGGGGGGGCGGGCGGGGCCAACGTCCTGACTTTC. V and J are TRBV7-9 and TRBJ2-6, with 12 bases identical to TRBD2. J lost 4 bases, V lost 2 bases, and 9 bases had no gene match. The CDR3 runs 19 residues. In germline, CDR1 is SEHNR, CDR2 FQNEAQ (reference sequence).

This sequence joins TRBV9 and TRBJ2-2; D may be TRBD2 (6 bases). The CDR3 loop spans 15 amino acids. CDR1 is SGDLS and CDR2 is YYNGEE in the germline V gene. V dropped 3 bases and J dropped 4 bases, with 13 bases sitting between them. The CDR3 sequence is CASSDGVAVTGELFF. The CDR3 region has the DNA TGTGCCAGCAGCGATGGGGTAGCGGTCACCGGGGAGCTGTTTTTT.

J is TRBJ1-5 and V is TRBV6-1; D uncertain. V lost 2 bases to trimming and J lost 1 base, with 15 bases between them. The CDR3 covers 17 residues. The germline CDR1 and CDR2 sequences are MNHNS and SASEGT. In DNA, the CDR3 is TGTGCCAGCAGTGAAAAATTTATCGGAGGGAGCAATCAGCCCCAGCATTTT. This gives the protein CASSEKFIGGSNQPQHF.

The chain is built from TRBV5-8 and TRBJ1-2; 11 nucleotides align to TRBD1. V lost 6 bases to trimming and J lost 4 bases; unmatched junction nucleotides: 11. CDR1 and CDR2 from the germline V gene are SGHTS and YDEGEE. The CDR3 extends over 16 amino acids. Here the CDR3 reads CASIRTGGSTAYGYTF. The CDR3 nucleotides are TGTGCCAGCATTAGGACAGGGGGCTCTACCGCCTATGGCTACACCTTC.

CDR3 sequence (DNA): TGTGCCAGCACGGGCGGGGCGGTATTCTATGGCTACACCTTC. Its translation is CASTGGAVFYGYTF. The chain employs TRBV6-6 and TRBJ1-2, with D possibly being TRBD1 (5 bases). The germline V and J ends were trimmed by 7 bases and 4 bases, with 16 bases remaining between them. This CDR3 is 14 amino acids long. CDR1 MNHNY and CDR2 SVGAGI come from the germline V gene (reference sequence).

The V gene is TRBV7-2, the J gene TRBJ1-3; TRBD1 might be the D (5 bases). This CDR3 has 15 amino acids. V was trimmed by 3 bases and J by 4 bases, leaving 13 bases between them. The V gene's germline CDR1 is SGHTA and CDR2 FQGNSA. In DNA form, the CDR3 reads TGTGCCAGCAGCTTGGCGGCAGGGTCAGGAAACACCATATATTTT. Translated, it gives CASSLAAGSGNTIYF.

About this clone itself: Sequence at one end of the junction differs from germline and may be a read error. V is TRBV5-1 and J is TRBJ1-2, with TRBD1 identical over 8 bases. Per the germline V gene, CDR1 is SGHRS and CDR2 is YFSETQ. The CDR3 runs to 15 residues. The CDR3 region is CASSLGQGANYVYTF. In nucleotides, the CDR3 is TGCGCCAGCAGCTTGGGGCAGGGGGCTAACTATGTCTACACCTTC. Drawing the rest from reference TRBV5-1 and TRBJ1-2, the complete variable domain is KAGVTQTPRYLIKTRGQQVTLSCSPISGHRSVSWYQQTPGQGLQFLFEYFSETQRNKGNFPGRFSGRQFSNSRSEMNVSTLELGDSALYLCASSLGQGANYVYTFGSGTRLTVV.

The rearrangement joins TRBV25-1 to TRBJ2-1; TRBD2 matches 9 bases. The CDR3 extends over 16 amino acids. The V gene's germline CDR1 is MGHDK and CDR2 SYGVNS. V lost 0 bases and J lost 8; bases outside the gene matches: 8. The CDR3 DNA follows: TGTGCCAGCAGTGAATACGCGGTAGCGGGAGCATATGAGCAGTTCTTC. Residues: CASSEYAVAGAYEQFF.

The chain uses TRBV5-8 and TRBJ2-1; 8 bases align to TRBD2. The CDR3 runs to 15 residues. With V trimmed by 1 base and J by 7 bases, 7 bases remained unmatched. Germline V gene lookup returns CDR1 SGHTS and CDR2 YDEGEE. The CDR3 DNA sequence: TGTGCCAGCAGCTTGTGGACGGGAGGGAAAAATGAGCAGTTCTTC. Residues: CASSLWTGGKNEQFF.